This entry features one T cell receptor (beta chain) sequence. Its specificity is unknown. The entry originates in a study of T cell clones after liver transplantation. Study context: Immunosuppression withdrawal was tried within 2 years after liver transplantation in this trial. Third-party-reactive TCRbeta sequences from pre-transplant mixed lymphocyte reactions served as antigen-independent comparators. Subjects received no induction therapy and standard immunosuppression until randomization at 12-24 months post-transplant. Study results and limitations: Small, mixed patient groups and varying post-transplant times limit these conclusions.

Profiled with immunoSEQ multiplex PCR; TCRdb holds only in-frame clones, not every one. Seen here are tens of thousands of clones, over 60% observed once, and the top ten hold about a tenth. The CDR3 is 16 amino acids. V was shortened by 5 bases and J by 8 bases, with 24 bases between the two germline ends. The V gene's germline CDR1 is LNHDA and CDR2 SQIVND (reference sequence). The genes are TRBV19 and TRBJ1-1; a possible D gene is TRBD1 (6 bases). This sequence was found in a human patient who received a liver transplant. The graft donor may account for some of the T cells. The input for sequencing was CD4+ T cells from blood, taken at the 22-month timepoint. DNA for the CDR3: TGTGCCAGTAGTCTCCGGGGGGGCTCGTTTCTCCACGAAGCTTTCTTT. Translating gives CASSLRGGSFLHEAFF.